The 28 T cell receptor beta chains below were found in one sample sequenced in a study of regulatory T cells in long-lasting Graves disease. Regarding time point: persistent/refractory GD, antithyroid drugs over 5 years with positive TRAb. PBMC-derived RNA was used for the TCR library. CDR3 regions were amplified by Arm-PCR using iRepertoire HTBI primers to build TCR beta libraries. TCRdb ran MiXCR on the multiplex PCR reads and lists one entry per CDR3 protein. The data contain about 470,000 distinct CDR3 sequences, about 22% of them seen just once; the ten biggest clones take up about 6.6%. The starting material was peripheral blood mononuclear cells (PBMCs), obtained when the disease was refractory, from a patient treated with antithyroid drugs. These receptors originate from a female donor with Graves disease.

Notes on this clonotype: A read error may explain this, as a much larger clone is one base away. This rearrangement joins TRBV28 to TRBJ2-5; D may be TRBD1 (7 bases). The germline V gene encodes CDR1 MDHEN and CDR2 SYDVKM. The CDR3 covers 13 residues. Here the CDR3 reads CASTSGGSEAQYF. CDR3 nucleotides: TGTGCCAGCACCTCAGGGGGGTCAGAGGCCCAGTACTTC.

This clonotype occurred a few times. J is TRBJ1-2 and V is TRBV5-1, with 7 positions matching TRBD1. Per germline, CDR1 SGHRS and CDR2 YFSETQ. The ends lost 3 bases at V and 5 bases at J; junction bases unmatched: 4. The CDR3 runs 13 residues. CDR3 protein: CASSSRTGYGYTF. The CDR3 DNA reads TGCGCCAGCAGCTCCCGGACAGGTTATGGCTACACCTTC. Filled out from reference TRBV5-1 and TRBJ1-2, the complete variable domain reads KAGVTQTPRYLIKTRGQQVTLSCSPISGHRSVSWYQQTPGQGLQFLFEYFSETQRNKGNFPGRFSGRQFSNSRSEMNVSTLELGDSALYLCASSSRTGYGYTFGSGTRLTVV.

This clonotype came up many times. The chain combines TRBV28 with TRBJ2-7; possibly TRBD1 for D (5 bases). Trimming removed 4 bases at V and 4 bases at J, with 11 bases between. Germline CDR1 is MDHEN and CDR2 is SYDVKM. The CDR3 is 13 amino acids. The CDR3: CASSSSSGYEQYF. The CDR3 DNA is TGTGCCAGCAGTTCCTCTTCAGGGTACGAGCAGTACTTC.

This clonotype was observed a few times. The chain joins TRBV11-3 to TRBJ2-2; 9 nucleotides agree with TRBD1. The CDR3 runs to 18 residues. Germline V lookup: CDR1 SGHNT, CDR2 YENEEA. Trimming removed 0 bases from V and 3 bases from J; junction bases left unmatched: 8. CDR3 region: CASSLDLLGQGYTGELFF. As DNA, the CDR3 is TGTGCCAGCAGCTTAGATCTACTGGGACAGGGCTACACCGGGGAGCTGTTTTTT.

The V call is TRBV29-1, the J call TRBJ2-1; D is ambiguous. V lost 2 bases and J 5 bases, leaving 10 bases between the germline ends. CDR1 is SQVTM and CDR2 is ANQGSEA in the germline V gene. This CDR3 is 13 amino acids long. CDR3 DNA sequence: TGCAGCGTTGAACTAGATAACGACAATGAGCAGTTCTTC. This gives the protein CSVELDNDNEQFF.

This clonotype was found a few times. The chain links TRBV11-2 to TRBJ1-3; the D gene is possibly TRBD1 (5 bases). The CDR3 runs 14 residues. V was trimmed by 3 bases and J by 4 bases, leaving 10 bases between them. The germline CDR1 and CDR2 sequences are SGHAT and FQNNGV. CDR3 loop: CASSFSTEGNTIYF. The CDR3 DNA is TGTGCCAGCAGCTTCTCGACAGAGGGAAACACCATATATTTT. Variable domain in full (rest from reference TRBV11-2 and TRBJ1-3): EAGVAQSPRYKIIEKRQSVAFWCNPISGHATLYWYQQILGQGPKLLIQFQNNGVVDDSQLPKDRFSAERLKGVDSTLKIQPAKLEDSAVYLCASSFSTEGNTIYFGEGSWLTVV.

This clonotype was seen many times. This rearrangement joins TRBV20-1 to TRBJ2-7; a possible D gene is TRBD2 (5 bases). Trimming pared 0 bases from V and 3 bases from J, leaving 12 bases between. There are 14 residues in the CDR3. Germline V gene sequence: CDR1 DFQATT, CDR2 SNEGSKA (reference sequence). CDR3 bases: TGCAGTGCTAGAGAAAGTCTGGCGGGCTACGAGCAGTACTTC. It encodes CSARESLAGYEQYF.

This clonotype was counted ten times or more. V and J are TRBV5-5 and TRBJ1-1; tentative D call: TRBD1 (5 bases). Trimming left V 4 bases short and J 0 bases short, with 10 bases between. The germline CDR1 and CDR2 sequences are SGHKS and YYEKEE (reference sequence). The CDR3 extends over 14 amino acids. The CDR3 DNA sequence: TGTGCCAGCAGCCTTAGACAGCTGAACACTGAAGCTTTCTTT. Translated, it gives CASSLRQLNTEAFF.

Ten or more counts support this clonotype. V and J are TRBV12-3 or TRBV12-4 and TRBJ1-4, with no clear D. The CDR3 is 15 residues long. Deletions cut 6 bases from V and 3 bases from J, with 14 bases between. CDR3 DNA: TGTGCCAGCAGACCAAGGACGGCTCCTAATGAAAAACTGTTTTTT. Its protein is CASRPRTAPNEKLFF.

This clonotype was seen a few times. The chain has TRBV19 and TRBJ2-7; 8 bases match TRBD2. This CDR3 is built from 14 residues. Unmatched junction bases numbered 10, after V lost 5 bases and J lost 7 bases. The germline CDR1 and CDR2 sequences are LNHDA and SQIVND (reference sequence). The CDR3 region has the DNA TGTGCCAGTAGTCCAAACGGGGGGGCTCAAGAGCAGTACTTC. Protein sequence: CASSPNGGAQEQYF.

This chain joins TRBV7-9 and TRBJ2-7; 7 bases map to TRBD2. There are 15 residues in the CDR3. Germline V gene sequence: CDR1 SEHNR, CDR2 FQNEAQ (reference sequence). DNA of the CDR3: TGTACCATCCCCTGGGGGGGGGACGCCTCCTACGAGCAGTACTTC. Translation: CTIPWGGDASYEQYF.

This clonotype was found many times. The chain has TRBV2 and TRBJ1-5; 9 bases agree with TRBD1. This CDR3 region has 15 residues. The V gene's germline CDR1 is SNHLY and CDR2 FYNNEI. With V trimmed by 5 bases and J by 3 bases, 5 bases remained unmatched. CDR3 nucleotides: TGTGCCAGCAGTTGGGACAGGGCGAACAATCAGCCCCAGCATTTT. It is translated as CASSWDRANNQPQHF.

There are many counts of this clonotype. The rearrangement links TRBV19 to TRBJ2-7; D perhaps matches TRBD1 (5 bases). Trimming pared 0 bases from V and 4 bases from J, leaving 16 bases between. The CDR3 is 16 amino acids. Germline CDR1 reads LNHDA; CDR2 reads SQIVND (reference sequence). CDR3 in amino acids: CASSIDPGQALYEQYF. The CDR3 nucleotides read TGTGCCAGTAGTATAGACCCCGGACAAGCCCTTTACGAGCAGTACTTC.

This clonotype was counted ten times or more. J is TRBJ1-2 and V is TRBV12-3 or TRBV12-4; D unclear. CDR3 size: 14 residues. Deletions cut 0 bases from V and 3 bases from J, with 8 bases between. CDR3 nucleotide sequence: TGTGCCAGCAGTTTAGCAGGGAGAGACTATGGCTACACCTTC. Translating gives CASSLAGRDYGYTF.

The rearrangement links TRBV2 to TRBJ1-2, with D perhaps matching TRBD1 (6 bases). V lost 2 bases and J lost 4, with 20 bases in between. This CDR3 comprises 17 residues. Germline lookup yields CDR1 SNHLY and CDR2 FYNNEI. The CDR3 region has the DNA TGTGCCAGCAGTGAACTGGGGGGCCCGAATCCCGTCTATGGCTACACCTTC. It encodes CASSELGGPNPVYGYTF.

The table lists this clonotype with many counts. The V gene is TRBV2, the J gene TRBJ2-2; D is undetermined. Germline V lookup: CDR1 SNHLY, CDR2 FYNNEI. The germline V and J ends were trimmed by 4 bases and 3 bases, with 3 bases remaining between them. This CDR3 is 12 amino acids long. The CDR3 nucleotides are TGTGCCAGCAGTGGTTACACCGGGGAGCTGTTTTTT. Translating it yields CASSGYTGELFF.

This clonotype has a handful of counts. The chain is built from TRBV13 and TRBJ2-7; D is perhaps TRBD1 (6 bases). This CDR3 spans 14 amino acids. Germline V CDR1 and CDR2: PRHDT, FYEKMQ (reference sequence). V lost 2 bases and J lost 6, with 14 bases in between. The CDR3, as DNA: TGTGCCAGCAGCTTATCCCCTAGGGGGAGCGAGCAGTACTTC. This encodes CASSLSPRGSEQYF.

The rearrangement joins TRBV5-1 to TRBJ2-7; D unresolved. CDR3 length equals 16 residues. Germline V gene lookup returns CDR1 SGHRS and CDR2 YFSETQ. V shed 2 bases and J shed 0 bases, with 15 bases lying between them. The CDR3 DNA is TGCGCCAGCAGCTTTGAGACACGGCGCATCTCCTACGAGCAGTACTTC. It codes for CASSFETRRISYEQYF.

This clonotype was found a few times. The chain recombines TRBV18 with TRBJ1-2; a weak D match, TRBD1 (6 bases). Trimming removed 3 bases at V and 2 bases at J, with 10 bases between. CDR1 and CDR2 (germline): KGHSH, LQKENI. There are 14 residues in the CDR3. CDR3 amino acids: CASSPSQGNYGYTF. CDR3 in DNA: TGTGCCAGCTCACCGAGTCAGGGGAACTATGGCTACACCTTC. The full variable domain, its missing parts supplied by reference TRBV18 and TRBJ1-2, is NAGVMQNPRHLVRRRGQEARLRCSPMKGHSHVYWYRQLPEEGLKFMVYLQKENIIDESGMPKERFSAEFPKEGPSILRIQQVVRGDSAAYFCASSPSQGNYGYTFGSGTRLTVV.

This clonotype was detected ten times or more. The V gene is TRBV6-5, the J gene TRBJ2-5; a weak D match, TRBD2 (5 bases). The CDR3 length is 14 residues. Germline CDR1 reads MNHEY; CDR2 reads SVGAGI. V was clipped by 2 bases and J by 4 bases, with 11 bases between them. The CDR3 coding sequence is TGTGCCAGCAGTTACGCAGGAGAGGGAGAGACCCAGTACTTC. Encoded protein: CASSYAGEGETQYF.

This clonotype came up many times. This chain joins TRBV2 and TRBJ1-1, with TRBD1 identical over 10 bases. The CDR3 spans 14 residues. Germline V CDR1 and CDR2: SNHLY, FYNNEI. V dropped 4 bases and J dropped 5; count of bases not matched to a gene: 4. CDR3 in DNA: TGTGCCAGCAGTGCGGACAGGGGGTTAACTGAAGCTTTCTTT. Its protein is CASSADRGLTEAFF.

DNA of the CDR3: TGTGCCACCAGTGATTGGGGCGGTTCGAACACCGGGGAGCTGTTTTTT. This sequence encodes CATSDWGGSNTGELFF. The V and J genes are TRBV24-1 and TRBJ2-2, with D perhaps TRBD1 (5 bases). The CDR3 has 16 residues. CDR1 KGHDR and CDR2 SFDVKD come from the germline V gene. With 2 bases removed from V and 0 bases from J, the gap between germline ends came to 9 bases.

This clonotype was recorded many times. The chain links TRBV7-9 to TRBJ2-5; D may be TRBD2 (5 bases). Germline V gene data show CDR1 as SEHNR and CDR2 as FQNEAQ (reference sequence). Trimming cost V 8 bases and J 2 bases, with 18 bases left between them. CDR3 size: 15 residues. Written as DNA, the CDR3 is TGTGCCAGCCGAGGGTTCCAGGTGGGTCAAGAGACCCAGTACTTC. This encodes CASRGFQVGQETQYF.

This clonotype was detected many times. The J gene is TRBJ2-5, the V gene TRBV27; D gene unclear. The germline gives CDR1 MNHEY, CDR2 SMNVEV (reference sequence). This CDR3 spans 11 amino acids. Trimming cost V 3 bases and J 5 bases, with 4 bases left between them. CDR3 protein: CASSFHETQYF. The DNA of the CDR3 is TGTGCCAGCAGTTTTCACGAGACCCAGTACTTC.

This clonotype was observed many times. The chain couples TRBV5-1 to TRBJ2-7; TRBD1 might be the D (6 bases). The CDR3 contains 14 residues. V was trimmed by 3 bases and J by 2 bases, leaving 12 bases between them. The germline V gene encodes CDR1 SGHRS and CDR2 YFSETQ. CDR3 sequence (DNA): TGCGCCAGCAGCTCCCGGGACAACACCTACGAGCAGTACTTC. Translating gives CASSSRDNTYEQYF.

This clonotype was detected many times. The genes are TRBV28 and TRBJ2-4; D is uncertain. CDR1 and CDR2 (germline): MDHEN, SYDVKM. Trimming took 6 bases from V and 0 from J, leaving 12 bases between them. The CDR3 contains 15 residues. Here the CDR3 reads CASSEAVAAKNIQYF. CDR3 in DNA: TGTGCCAGCAGCGAAGCAGTTGCAGCCAAAAACATTCAGTACTTC.

This clonotype has at least ten counts. J is TRBJ2-2 and V is TRBV19, with a tentative D call TRBD1 (6 bases). The germline V gene has CDR1 LNHDA and CDR2 SQIVND (reference sequence). V was trimmed by 6 bases and J by 0 bases, leaving 11 bases between them. This CDR3 has 15 residues. CDR3 loop: CASRPGVANTGELFF. The DNA for the CDR3 is TGTGCCAGTAGGCCAGGGGTAGCGAACACCGGGGAGCTGTTTTTT. Supplemented by reference TRBV19 and TRBJ2-2, the full variable domain reads DGGITQSPKYLFRKEGQNVTLSCEQNLNHDAMYWYRQDPGQGLRLIYYSQIVNDFQKGDIAEGYSVSREKKESFPLTVTSAQKNPTAFYLCASRPGVANTGELFFGEGSRLTVL.

The chain employs TRBV20-1 and TRBJ2-7; D unclear. The germline V and J ends were trimmed by 4 bases and 2 bases, with 15 bases remaining between them. The CDR3 sequence is 14 residues long. Germline V CDR1 and CDR2: DFQATT, SNEGSKA (reference sequence). The CDR3 DNA follows: TGCAGTGCTATATGGGCCTCGGCCCCCTACGAGCAGTACTTC. Translating it yields CSAIWASAPYEQYF.